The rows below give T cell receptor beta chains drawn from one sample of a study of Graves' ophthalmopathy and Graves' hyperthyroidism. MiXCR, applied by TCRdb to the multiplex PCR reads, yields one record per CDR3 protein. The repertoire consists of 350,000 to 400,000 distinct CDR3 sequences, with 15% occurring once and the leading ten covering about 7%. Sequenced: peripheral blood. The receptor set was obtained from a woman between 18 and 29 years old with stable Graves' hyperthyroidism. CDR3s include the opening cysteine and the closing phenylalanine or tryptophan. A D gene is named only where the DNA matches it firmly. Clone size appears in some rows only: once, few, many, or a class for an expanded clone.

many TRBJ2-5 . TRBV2 CASTSRGMAETQYF TGTGCCAGCACATCAAGGGGAATGGCAGAGACCCAGTACTTC
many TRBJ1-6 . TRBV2 CASSGGEDGPLHF TGTGCCAGCAGTGGGGGGGAAGACGGCCCCCTCCACTTT
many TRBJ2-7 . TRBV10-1 CASSVTRDSYEQYF TGCGCCAGCAGTGTAACCAGGGACTCCTACGAGCAGTACTTC
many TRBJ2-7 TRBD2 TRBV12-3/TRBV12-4 CASSFYGRGAGHEQYF TGTGCCAGCAGTTTTTACGGGAGGGGAGCGGGGCACGAGCAGTACTTC
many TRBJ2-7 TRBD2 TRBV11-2 CASSLELAVTYEQYF TGTGCCAGCAGCTTGGAGCTAGCGGTAACCTACGAGCAGTACTTC
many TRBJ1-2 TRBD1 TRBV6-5 CASSSGGAGLGYTF TGTGCCAGCAGCTCAGGGGGCGCGGGGTTAGGCTACACCTTC
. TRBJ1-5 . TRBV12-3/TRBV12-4 CASSPPGRDRPNQPQHF TGTGCCAGCAGTCCTCCGGGGCGGGATCGACCCAATCAGCCCCAGCATTTT
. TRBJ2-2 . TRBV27 CASSPPTSTGELFF TGTGCCAGCAGCCCTCCCACCTCCACCGGGGAGCTGTTTTTT
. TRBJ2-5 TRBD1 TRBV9 CASSSSLQGGETQYF TGTGCCAGCAGCTCATCTCTACAGGGGGGAGAGACCCAGTACTTC
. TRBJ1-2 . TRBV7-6 CASSSPPNYGYTF TGTGCCAGCAGCTCCCCGCCTAACTATGGCTACACCTTC
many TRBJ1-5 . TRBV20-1 CSAREGHDNQPQHF TGCAGTGCTAGGGAGGGACACGACAATCAGCCCCAGCATTTT
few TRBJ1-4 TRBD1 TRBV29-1 CSVEEQGDRRCFCEKLFF TGCAGCGTTGAAGAGCAGGGGGACCGTCGTTGTTTTTGTGAAAAACTGTTTTTT
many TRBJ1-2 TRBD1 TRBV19 CASSPRTGPLSYGYTF TGTGCCAGTAGTCCTCGGACAGGGCCCCTTAGCTATGGCTACACCTTC
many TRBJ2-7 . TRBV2 CASSDNEQYF TGTGCCAGCAGTGATAACGAGCAGTACTTC
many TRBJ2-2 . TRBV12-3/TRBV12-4 CASTPDKNTGELFF TGTGCCAGCACCCCGGACAAAAACACCGGGGAGCTGTTTTTT
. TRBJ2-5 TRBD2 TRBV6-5 CASSYWASGSRETQYF TGTGCCAGCAGTTACTGGGCTAGCGGGAGTAGGGAGACCCAGTACTTC
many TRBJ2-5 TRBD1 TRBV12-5 CASGLETGGQETQYF TGTGCTAGTGGTTTGGAAACAGGGGGCCAAGAGACCCAGTACTTC
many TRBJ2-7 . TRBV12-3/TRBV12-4 CASSFLDYEQYF TGTGCCAGCAGTTTCCTAGACTACGAGCAGTACTTC
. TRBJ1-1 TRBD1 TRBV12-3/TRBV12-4 CASSLVRDRGWRTEAFF TGTGCCAGCAGTTTAGTCCGGGACAGGGGATGGCGGACTGAAGCTTTCTTT
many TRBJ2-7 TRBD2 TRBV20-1 CSARASGGYEQYF TGCAGTGCTAGGGCTAGCGGGGGATACGAGCAGTACTTC
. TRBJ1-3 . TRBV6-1 CVRGSLRGNTIYF TGTGTAAGGGGGAGTTTGAGGGGAAACACCATATATTTT
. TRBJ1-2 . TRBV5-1 CASSGTGTNYGYTF TGCGCCAGCAGCGGAACCGGGACAAACTATGGCTACACCTTC
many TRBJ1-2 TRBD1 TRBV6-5 CASSYGTGAGYGYTF TGTGCCAGCAGTTACGGGACAGGGGCAGGGTATGGCTACACCTTC
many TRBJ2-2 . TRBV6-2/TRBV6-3 CASSTSGGTRTNTGELFF .
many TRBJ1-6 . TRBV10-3 CAISPGPTGSGSPLHF TGTGCCATCAGCCCAGGACCAACAGGGTCTGGTTCACCCCTCCACTTT
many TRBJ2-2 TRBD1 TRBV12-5 CASGPDRRVGELFF TGTGCTAGTGGACCGGACAGGCGGGTCGGGGAGCTGTTTTTT
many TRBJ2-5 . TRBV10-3 CAISNDRGGETQYF TGTGCCATCAGTAACGACAGGGGAGGGGAGACCCAGTACTTC
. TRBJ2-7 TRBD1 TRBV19 CASRPGQQDYEQYF TGTGCCAGTAGGCCGGGACAGCAAGACTACGAGCAGTACTTC
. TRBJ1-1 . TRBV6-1 CASNHVYTEAFF TGTGCCAGCAACCACGTGTACACTGAAGCTTTCTTT
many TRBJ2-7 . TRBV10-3 CAIQDPGQTQYF TGTGCCATCCAAGATCCCGGACAGACGCAGTACTTC
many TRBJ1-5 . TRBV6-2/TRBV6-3 CASSSYRVSQPQHF TGTGCCAGCAGCAGCTACAGGGTCAGTCAGCCCCAGCATTTT
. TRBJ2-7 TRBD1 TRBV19 CASSTRDSSYEQYF TGTGCCAGTAGTACCCGGGACAGCTCCTACGAGCAGTACTTC
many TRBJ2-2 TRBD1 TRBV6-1 CASSRRTGANTGELFF TGTGCCAGCAGTAGAAGGACAGGCGCGAACACCGGGGAGCTGTTTTTT
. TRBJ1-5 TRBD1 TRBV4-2 CASSQSGTGNQPLHF TGTGCCAGCAGCCAGTCGGGGACAGGCAATCAGCCCCTGCATTTT
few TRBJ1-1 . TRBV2 CASERETDTEAFF TGTGCCAGTGAGAGGGAAACGGACACTGAAGCTTTCTTT
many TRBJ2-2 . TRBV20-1 CSARGRNTGELFF TGCAGTGCCCGTGGACGGAACACCGGGGAGCTGTTTTTT
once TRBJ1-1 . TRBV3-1 CASSQEKLTEAFF TGTGCCAGCAGCCAAGAGAAACTAACTGAAGCTTTCTTT
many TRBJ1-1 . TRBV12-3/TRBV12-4 CASSLAVGTEAFF TGTGCCAGCAGCTTGGCCGTAGGGACTGAAGCTTTCTTT
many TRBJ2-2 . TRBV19 CASSIPGTLNGELFF TGTGCCAGTAGTATTCCTGGGACACTCAACGGGGAGCTGTTTTTT
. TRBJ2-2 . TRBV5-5 CASNLMGELFF TGTGCCAGCAACTTGATGGGGGAGCTGTTTTTT
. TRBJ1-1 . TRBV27 CASSLSPRRRSREAFF TGTGCCAGCAGTTTATCCCCCAGGAGGCGGTCGAGAGAAGCTTTCTTT
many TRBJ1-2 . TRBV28 CASSIAGLSYGYTF TGTGCCAGCAGTATCGCAGGGCTGAGCTATGGCTACACCTTC
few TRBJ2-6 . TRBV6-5 CASSYPQGPSGANVLTF TGTGCCAGCAGTTACCCCCAAGGGCCCTCTGGGGCCAACGTCCTGACTTTC
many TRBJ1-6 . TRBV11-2 CASSLGQNRPNSPLHF TGTGCCAGCAGCTTGGGGCAAAACAGGCCCAATTCACCCCTCCACTTT
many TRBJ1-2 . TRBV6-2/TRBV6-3 CASSPDSGPHRSGYTF TGTGCCAGCAGTCCAGATTCCGGGCCGCACAGGTCCGGCTACACCTTC